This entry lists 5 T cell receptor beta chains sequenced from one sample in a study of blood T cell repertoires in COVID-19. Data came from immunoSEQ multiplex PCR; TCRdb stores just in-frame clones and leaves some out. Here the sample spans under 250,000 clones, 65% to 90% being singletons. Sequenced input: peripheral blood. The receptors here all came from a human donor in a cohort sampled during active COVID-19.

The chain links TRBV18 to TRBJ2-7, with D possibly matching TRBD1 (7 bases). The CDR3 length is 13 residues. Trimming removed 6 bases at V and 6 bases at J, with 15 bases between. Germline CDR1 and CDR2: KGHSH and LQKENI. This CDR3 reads CASSQDREVEQYF. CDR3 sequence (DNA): TGTGCCAGCTCGCAAGACAGGGAGGTCGAGCAGTACTTC.

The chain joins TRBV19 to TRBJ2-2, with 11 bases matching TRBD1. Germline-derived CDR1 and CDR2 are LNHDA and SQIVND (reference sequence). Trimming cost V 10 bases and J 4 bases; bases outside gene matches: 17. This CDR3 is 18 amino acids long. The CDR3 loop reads CATRADRGQTRGTGELFF. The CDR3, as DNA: TGTGCCACCCGGGCGGACAGGGGGCAAACTCGAGGCACCGGGGAGCTGTTTTTT.

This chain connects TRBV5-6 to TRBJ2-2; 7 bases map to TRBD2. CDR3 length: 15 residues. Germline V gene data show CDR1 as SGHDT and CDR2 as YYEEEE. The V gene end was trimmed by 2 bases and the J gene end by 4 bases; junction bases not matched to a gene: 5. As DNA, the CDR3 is TGTGCCAGCAGCTTACGGGGGAGGGGCACCGGGGAGCTGTTTTTT. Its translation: CASSLRGRGTGELFF. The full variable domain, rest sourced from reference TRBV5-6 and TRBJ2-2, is DAGVTQSPTHLIKTRGQQVTLRCSPKSGHDTVSWYQQALGQGPQFIFQYYEEEERQRGNFPDRFSGHQFPNYSSELNVNALLLGDSALYLCASSLRGRGTGELFFGEGSRLTVL.

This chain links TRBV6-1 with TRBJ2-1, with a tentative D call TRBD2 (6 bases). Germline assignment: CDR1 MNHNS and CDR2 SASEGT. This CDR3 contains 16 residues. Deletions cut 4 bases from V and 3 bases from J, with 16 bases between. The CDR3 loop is CASSGYNRRDYNEQFF. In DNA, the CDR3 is TGTGCCAGCAGTGGGTATAATAGGAGGGACTACAATGAGCAGTTCTTC.

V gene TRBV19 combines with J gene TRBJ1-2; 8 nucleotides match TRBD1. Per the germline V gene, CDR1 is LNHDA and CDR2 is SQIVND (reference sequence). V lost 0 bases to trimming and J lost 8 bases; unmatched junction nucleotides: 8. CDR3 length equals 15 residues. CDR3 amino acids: CASSIEGTGGRGYTF. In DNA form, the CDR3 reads TGTGCCAGTAGTATAGAAGGGACAGGCGGGCGCGGCTACACCTTC.